This record looks at one T cell receptor beta chain sequence and its context. It has no known antigen specificity. Within one base of it there is no much larger clone, and no base qualities were kept. The entry originates in a study of blood T cell repertoires in COVID-19 (dated by TCRdb to about 2020). Looking at the study overall: The collaborator samples originated in the United States, Italy and Spain and spanned the acute and convalescent phases of COVID-19. The sample metadata nearly always contained a de-identified subject ID, COVID-19 status, age in years and sex. The material from the prospective study consisted of cDNA or gDNA derived from T cells, B-cell-depleted T cells, or PBMCs. Samples came from the ongoing ImmuneRACE study (first 160 participants) plus 1,254 subjects from 6 global collaborators. The dataset comprised deeply sampled blood TCRbeta repertoires from subjects exposed to, actively infected with, or recovered from COVID-19. HLA class I and class II types, where available, came from metadata supplied by the sample provider rather than from assay-based typing. The repertoires were released in a freely available public database intended as a resource for research on the immune response to SARS-CoV-2.

From a lookup of the germline V gene, CDR1 and CDR2 are KGHSH and LQKENI. V and J are trimmed by 3 bases and 3 bases, and the gene matches miss 10 bases of the junction. Inclusive of the bounding cysteine and phenylalanine, the CDR3 is 17 residues long. Only CDR3 DNA remains: 51 bases, in frame from the first base. What the research found in general, with its limitations: How much clinical and demographic metadata was included differed by source and by participant, and the metadata was provided uncurated.

The collaborating institutions used their own protocols to collect whole blood in K2EDTA tubes. Collaborator samples were shipped for TCRbeta analysis as frozen whole blood, isolated PBMCs, or DNA extracted from either sample type. TCRbeta CDR3 regions were amplified from genomic DNA using the immunoSEQ Assay, a bias-controlled multiplex PCR. In the paper's pipeline: Nucleated cell counts per sample were estimated from amplification of reference gene primers within the assay. To quantify the absolute abundance of each unique TCRbeta CDR3 rearrangement, sequence reads were collapsed and filtered. For each sample, productive Simpson clonality was calculated as the square root of Simpson's diversity index across productive rearrangements. In TCRdb, the immuneACCESS table is reduced to in-frame sequences with V and J assigned. These tables do not hold every clone; where another copy was compared, an unresolved V gene accounts for under half, and the others remain unexplained. D and trimming were read from the DNA, whereas the V and J calls and clone size are those reported in that table. The sample data list approximately 77,000 clones, and approximately 79% of these were observed just once. The top ten hold roughly 15% of the sample.

Rearrangement joined TRBV18 to TRBJ2-1; 8 bases in the junction line up with TRBD1. This receptor was obtained from a man between 65 and 80 years old with active or convalescent COVID-19. Input material: peripheral blood. DNA sequence: TGTGCCAGCTCACCGCGCACTTCCGGGACAGGCTACAATGAGCAGTTCTTC. Protein translation: CASSPRTSGTGYNEQFF. Supplemented by the reference TRBV18 and TRBJ2-1 proteins around the CDR3, the complete variable domain is NAGVMQNPRHLVRRRGQEARLRCSPMKGHSHVYWYRQLPEEGLKFMVYLQKENIIDESGMPKERFSAEFPKEGPSILRIQQVVRGDSAAYFCASSPRTSGTGYNEQFFGPGTRLTVL.